The clone carrying this TCR beta chain was detected many times. What it binds is not known. The use of genomic DNA as template underpinned the TCR beta VDJ and CDR3 profiling. TCRdb used MiXCR to reprocess the reads, holding one entry per CDR3 protein. The data contain approximately 380,000 distinct CDR3 sequences, under 80% of them singletons. This record comes from a study of CD8+CD57+ T cells in acquired aplastic anemia. Study context: Recorded DNA amounts for sorted CD4+ and CD8+ cells had an average of approximately 2.9 ug. General study points: Fewer than 30 CD8+ CDR3 sequences were shared between patients and controls.

The CDR3 length is 16 residues. V dropped 2 bases and J dropped 4; count of bases not matched to a gene: 11. Germline assignment: CDR1 DFQATT and CDR2 SNEGSKA (reference sequence). The chain couples TRBV20-1 to TRBJ1-3; 7 nucleotides agree with TRBD1. The sample comprised sorted CD4+, CD8+, or CD8+CD57+ T cells (not recorded which) from PBMCs. The source is a human donor in good health, serving as a control. Here the CDR3 reads CSARSGTDSRGNTIYF. CDR3 bases: TGCAGTGCTAGAAGTGGGACAGACTCGAGGGGAAACACCATATATTTT.